Each of the 21 T cell receptor beta chains below was sequenced from the same sample in a study of CD8 T cells in Susac syndrome. Reverse transcription used roughly 0.45 to 1 ug RNA and random hexamers. TCRdb reprocessed the immunoSEQ multiplex PCR reads via MiXCR and lists one record per CDR3 protein. The repertoire holds around 230,000 distinct CDR3 sequences, with about 96% as singletons. The sample consisted of CD4+ T cells from PBMCs. These receptors were collected from a human donor with Susac syndrome.

This chain connects TRBV18 to TRBJ2-3; D is possibly TRBD2 (5 bases). Between the trimmed V and J ends, which lost 0 bases and 5 bases, there was a span of 15 bases. Per the germline V gene, CDR1 is KGHSH and CDR2 is LQKENI. The CDR3 spans 16 residues. The CDR3 region is CASSPPLGTEGDTQYF. The CDR3 coding sequence is TGTGCCAGCTCACCACCGTTAGGTACTGAGGGAGATACGCAGTATTTT. The full variable domain, completed using reference TRBV18 and TRBJ2-3, is NAGVMQNPRHLVRRRGQEARLRCSPMKGHSHVYWYRQLPEEGLKFMVYLQKENIIDESGMPKERFSAEFPKEGPSILRIQQVVRGDSAAYFCASSPPLGTEGDTQYFGPGTRLTVL.

The CDR3 loop is CASSQVGVLSNEQFF. The CDR3 bases are TGTGCCAGCAGCCAAGTGGGAGTCCTCAGCAATGAGCAGTTCTTC. The V and J genes are TRBV14 and TRBJ2-1; tentative D call: TRBD2 (5 bases). The ends were cut back, 1 base at V and 6 bases at J, with 13 bases in the middle. Germline-derived CDR1 and CDR2 are SGHDN and FVKESK. The CDR3 consists of 15 residues. Full variable domain (remainder filled in from reference TRBV14 and TRBJ2-1): EAGVTQFPSHSVIEKGQTVTLRCDPISGHDNLYWYRRVMGKEIKFLLHFVKESKQDESGMPNNRFLAERTGGTYSTLKVQPAELEDSGVYFCASSQVGVLSNEQFFGPGTRLTVL.

The chain joins TRBV5-1 to TRBJ1-2; D gene uncertain. V was trimmed by 4 bases and J by 3 bases, leaving 7 bases between them. This CDR3 has 12 residues. CDR1 and CDR2 from the germline V gene are SGHRS and YFSETQ. The CDR3 nucleotides are TGCGCCAGCAGCGGGGAGTACTATGGCTACACCTTC. Protein sequence: CASSGEYYGYTF. Based on the CDR3 plus reference TRBV5-1 and TRBJ1-2, the full variable domain is KAGVTQTPRYLIKTRGQQVTLSCSPISGHRSVSWYQQTPGQGLQFLFEYFSETQRNKGNFPGRFSGRQFSNSRSEMNVSTLELGDSALYLCASSGEYYGYTFGSGTRLTVV.

The genes are TRBV30 and TRBJ2-1, with D perhaps matching TRBD2 (5 bases). CDR3 length: 15 residues. V gave up 8 bases and J gave up 0 bases, with 17 bases separating them. The germline V gene encodes CDR1 GTSNPN and CDR2 SVGIG (reference sequence). CDR3 DNA: TGTGCCGGGAAGAGGGCGGGTGCCTCCTACAATGAGCAGTTCTTC. Protein sequence: CAGKRAGASYNEQFF. Full variable domain (outside the CDR3, taken from reference TRBV30 and TRBJ2-1): SQTIHQWPATLVQPVGSPLSLECTVEGTSNPNLYWYRQAAGRGLQLLFYSVGIGQISSEVPQNLSASRPQDRQFILSSKKLLLSDSGFYLCAGKRAGASYNEQFFGPGTRLTVL.

V is TRBV25-1 and J is TRBJ2-5; D remains unclear. With 4 bases removed from V and 4 bases from J, the gap between germline ends came to 10 bases. The CDR3 is 13 amino acids. CDR1 is MGHDK, CDR2 SYGVNS, per germline. The CDR3 spells CASSAAGGETQYF. The CDR3 DNA is TGTGCCAGCAGTGCGGCAGGCGGAGAGACCCAGTACTTC.

The chain combines TRBV7-9 with TRBJ2-7, with a possible D match to TRBD1 (6 bases). In germline, CDR1 is SEHNR, CDR2 FQNEAQ (reference sequence). This CDR3 region has 15 residues. V shed 4 bases and J shed 0 bases, with 13 bases lying between them. DNA of the CDR3: TGTGCCAGCAGCTCGAGGACAGCTAGCTCCTACGAGCAGTACTTC. Translated: CASSSRTASSYEQYF.

J is TRBJ1-2 and V is TRBV7-2, with 7 bases identical to TRBD1. The germline CDR1 and CDR2 sequences are SGHTA and FQGNSA. CDR3 length equals 14 residues. J gave up 7 bases and V 1 base, and 6 bases lay outside the gene matches. The CDR3, as DNA: TGTGCCAGCAGCTTAGGGGGGACAGATATTGGCTACACCTTC. Translation gives CASSLGGTDIGYTF.

The gene calls are TRBV30 and TRBJ2-3; 7 nucleotides line up with TRBD2. Germline V lookup: CDR1 GTSNPN, CDR2 SVGIG (reference sequence). V shed 1 base and J 1 base; nucleotides not matched to a gene: 8. CDR3 length equals 16 residues. CDR3: CAWSAGRGGGTDTQYF. The CDR3 DNA reads TGTGCCTGGAGTGCTGGGAGGGGAGGAGGCACAGATACGCAGTATTTT. Using reference TRBV30 and TRBJ2-3 for the parts outside the CDR3, the full variable domain is SQTIHQWPATLVQPVGSPLSLECTVEGTSNPNLYWYRQAAGRGLQLLFYSVGIGQISSEVPQNLSASRPQDRQFILSSKKLLLSDSGFYLCAWSAGRGGGTDTQYFGPGTRLTVL.

The V and J genes are TRBV29-1 and TRBJ2-1, with 13 bases identical to TRBD2. With V trimmed by 4 bases and J by 4 bases, 7 bases remained unmatched. Germline V gene data show CDR1 as SQVTM and CDR2 as ANQGSEA. The CDR3 consists of 16 residues. CDR3 coding DNA: TGCAGCGTTGTCGTAATGACTAGCGGGGGGTACAATGAGCAGTTCTTC. Its protein is CSVVVMTSGGYNEQFF.

The V call is TRBV12-3 or TRBV12-4, the J call TRBJ2-1; possibly TRBD1 for D (6 bases). The CDR3 contains 13 residues. Trimming removed 10 bases from V and 2 bases from J, with 12 bases in between. The DNA for the CDR3 is TGTGCCACCTCCGAGGGGGCCTACAATGAGCAGTTCTTC. Translation gives CATSEGAYNEQFF.

The genes are TRBV12-3 or TRBV12-4 and TRBJ1-1, with D possibly being TRBD1 (5 bases). This CDR3 has 14 amino acids. Trimming took off 6 bases at V and 0 bases at J, with 11 bases between the two ends. The CDR3 DNA follows: TGTGCCAGCAGCCCCAGGGTCCTGAACACTGAAGCTTTCTTT. Protein product: CASSPRVLNTEAFF.

To note about this clonotype: The junction differs from germline at one of its ends, possibly a read error. V and J are TRBV5-1 and TRBJ2-2; D not resolved. Germline V lookup: CDR1 SGHRS, CDR2 YFSETQ. This CDR3 region has 13 residues. The CDR3: CASSLRNTGELFF. DNA of the CDR3: TGTGCCAGCAGTTTAAGGAACACCGGGGAGCTGTTTTTT.

Note on this clonotype: One end of the junction varies from germline; a read error may be responsible. V and J are TRBV3-1 and TRBJ2-4, with a weak D call TRBD2 (5 bases). CDR3 length: 16 residues. Per germline, CDR1 LGHDT and CDR2 YNNKEL (reference sequence). CDR3 in amino acids: CASSLRGYLARNIQYF. CDR3 in DNA: TGTGCCAGCAGCCTGAGAGGTTACCTAGCCAGAAACATTCAGTACTTC.

This chain connects TRBV12-5 to TRBJ1-5; the D gene is possibly TRBD1 (6 bases). With 6 bases removed from V and 6 bases from J, the gap between germline ends came to 12 bases. The germline V gene encodes CDR1 LGHNT and CDR2 FRNRAP. This CDR3 contains 13 residues. CDR3 in DNA: TGTGCTAGTGGCCTGGGGGGGCCTCAGCCCCAGCATTTT. Protein sequence: CASGLGGPQPQHF.

The chain links TRBV29-1 to TRBJ1-2; no clear D gene. The CDR3 consists of 16 residues. Per the germline V gene, CDR1 is SQVTM and CDR2 is ANQGSEA. Trimming pared 0 bases from V and 3 bases from J, leaving 17 bases between. CDR3 DNA: TGCAGCGTTGAAGATCTTCTCGGCAGGAGGGACTATGGCTACACCTTC. This gives the protein CSVEDLLGRRDYGYTF.

The V gene is TRBV27, the J gene TRBJ1-4; D is unclear. Trimming pared 5 bases from V and 3 bases from J, leaving 19 bases between. Germline values: CDR1 MNHEY, CDR2 SMNVEV (reference sequence). There are 17 residues in the CDR3. The CDR3 loop reads CASSIHPQPEANEKLFF. Here the CDR3 DNA reads TGTGCCAGCAGTATACACCCCCAACCCGAGGCTAATGAAAAACTGTTTTTT.

This chain links TRBV4-1 with TRBJ2-1; D not resolved. This CDR3 contains 13 residues. Germline V gene data show CDR1 as MGHRA and CDR2 as YSYEKL. Trimming took 4 bases from V and 8 from J, leaving 12 bases between them. DNA of the CDR3: TGCGCCAGCAGCCGCCGGCCGACGGATGAGCAGTTCTTC. Translation gives CASSRRPTDEQFF.

The rearrangement links TRBV5-1 to TRBJ2-5; D is undetermined. This CDR3 has 13 amino acids. Germline lookup yields CDR1 SGHRS and CDR2 YFSETQ. V was clipped by 4 bases and J by 4 bases, with 11 bases between them. The CDR3 protein is CASSLDVGETQYF. In DNA form, the CDR3 reads TGCGCCAGCAGCCTGGATGTGGGAGAGACCCAGTACTTC.

This chain connects TRBV23-1 to TRBJ2-7, with 8 bases identical to TRBD1. TRBV23-1 is classed as an ORF, of uncertain function. The V and J ends lost 6 bases and 2 bases, in that order; junction bases with no gene match: 3. The CDR3 contains 13 residues. DNA of the CDR3: TGCGCCAGCAGCATCAGGGGGCCCTACGAGCAGTACTTC. It codes for CASSIRGPYEQYF.

The chain couples TRBV5-4 to TRBJ2-1; 11 bases match TRBD2. Germline CDR1 SGHNT, CDR2 YYREEE (reference sequence). V trimming: 4 bases; J trimming: 0 bases; junction bases outside the gene matches: 3. This CDR3 is built from 16 residues. The CDR3 region is CASSTTSGSSYNEQFF. The CDR3 DNA reads as TGTGCCAGCAGCACCACTAGCGGGAGCTCCTACAATGAGCAGTTCTTC.

The chain has TRBV24-1 and TRBJ1-1; D is uncertain. Germline V CDR1 and CDR2: KGHDR, SFDVKD. Trimming removed 0 bases at V and 8 bases at J, with 6 bases between. The CDR3 is 12 amino acids. CDR3 coding DNA: TGTGCCACCAGTGATTTGGGAAAAGAAGCTTTCTTT. It is translated as CATSDLGKEAFF.